Each of the 25 T cell receptor beta chains below was sequenced from the same sample in a study of OX40 agonist ivuxolimab in advanced cancers. Generated by immunoSEQ multiplex PCR, the TCRdb table keeps only in-frame clones and is missing some. Of 30,000 to 35,000 clones in the sample, 84% were seen once. The specimen was CD4+ or CD8+ T cells sorted from blood, collected in a trial of the OX40 agonist ivuxolimab. These receptors were obtained from an adult with an advanced solid tumor such as melanoma, head and neck, liver or kidney cancer.

The chain is built from TRBV6-1 and TRBJ1-2; no clear D gene. The germline V and J ends were trimmed by 1 base and 5 bases, with 14 bases remaining between them. The length of the CDR3 is 15 residues. CDR1 is MNHNS and CDR2 is SASEGT in the germline V gene. CDR3 loop: CASSEGYRIFYGYTF. The CDR3 nucleotides are TGTGCCAGCAGTGAAGGGTATCGTATATTTTATGGCTACACCTTC.

The chain recombines TRBV5-4 with TRBJ2-5; TRBD1 matches 9 bases. J gave up 5 bases and V 0 bases, and 11 bases lay outside the gene matches. The CDR3 has 17 residues. In germline, CDR1 is SGHNT, CDR2 YYREEE (reference sequence). This CDR3 reads CASSLGGQGFSGETQYF. The CDR3 DNA is TGTGCCAGCAGCTTGGGGGGACAGGGTTTTTCCGGCGAGACCCAGTACTTC.

The chain combines TRBV7-2 with TRBJ1-2, with 7 bases aligning to TRBD1. The germline V gene has CDR1 SGHTA and CDR2 FQGNSA. V lost 4 bases to trimming and J lost 4 bases; unmatched junction nucleotides: 6. This CDR3 comprises 14 residues. The CDR3: CASSSTGPLYGYTF. DNA of the CDR3: TGTGCCAGCAGCTCGACAGGGCCCCTCTATGGCTACACCTTC.

CDR3 bases: TGTGCCACCAGCAGGGTAGTCGGTTCACCCCTCCACTTT. Translated: CATSRVVGSPLHF. The chain recombines TRBV15 with TRBJ1-6; D remains ambiguous. Germline loops: CDR1 LNHNV, CDR2 YYDKDF (reference sequence). The CDR3 extends over 13 amino acids. The V and J ends lost 3 bases and 9 bases respectively, with 9 bases between them.

The genes are TRBV28 and TRBJ1-2; D remains ambiguous. This CDR3 has 13 residues. From germline, CDR1 is MDHEN and CDR2 SYDVKM. The ends were cut back, 4 bases at V and 8 bases at J, with 14 bases in the middle. The CDR3 DNA reads TGTGCCAGCAGTTATTTAAGGTTAGAAGGCTACACCTTC. It specifies CASSYLRLEGYTF.

The genes are TRBV5-4 and TRBJ2-7; D unresolved. Germline loops: CDR1 SGHNT, CDR2 YYREEE (reference sequence). This CDR3 is built from 12 residues. V lost 0 bases to trimming and J lost 6 bases, with 7 bases between them. CDR3 loop: CASSLEVGEQYF. DNA for the CDR3: TGTGCCAGCAGCTTGGAGGTCGGCGAGCAGTACTTC.

This clone was detected once. V is TRBV6-5 and J is TRBJ2-7; TRBD1 might be the D (6 bases). In germline, CDR1 is MNHEY, CDR2 SVGAGI. V gave up 8 bases and J gave up 3 bases, with 11 bases separating them. The CDR3 sequence is 12 residues long. The CDR3 sequence: CASGQGNYEQYF. The CDR3 DNA reads as TGTGCCAGCGGTCAGGGGAACTACGAGCAGTACTTC.

CDR3 DNA: TGCGCCAGCACCGGGACAGGGGTCAATGAGCAGTTCTTC. It is translated as CASTGTGVNEQFF. The chain joins TRBV5-1 to TRBJ2-1; 10 nucleotides align to TRBD1. V shed 6 bases, J shed 6 bases, and the junction held 3 bases outside the gene matches. The CDR3 runs 13 residues. Looked up from germline, CDR1 is SGHRS and CDR2 is YFSETQ. Together with reference TRBV5-1 and TRBJ2-1, the CDR3 gives the full variable domain: KAGVTQTPRYLIKTRGQQVTLSCSPISGHRSVSWYQQTPGQGLQFLFEYFSETQRNKGNFPGRFSGRQFSNSRSEMNVSTLELGDSALYLCASTGTGVNEQFFGPGTRLTVL.

The chain couples TRBV19 to TRBJ2-2; 10 positions agree with TRBD1. From germline, CDR1 is LNHDA and CDR2 SQIVND (reference sequence). CDR3 length equals 15 residues. V was pared by 7 bases and J by 4 bases, with 6 bases of the junction left unmatched. The CDR3 region has the DNA TGTGCCAGTACCCTGGGACAGGGGCCCACCGGGGAGCTGTTTTTT. Protein sequence: CASTLGQGPTGELFF.

This chain joins TRBV6-5 and TRBJ2-2; TRBD1 might be the D (5 bases). The CDR3 is made up of 15 amino acids. V was trimmed by 0 bases and J by 5 bases, leaving 10 bases between them. Looked up from germline, CDR1 is MNHEY and CDR2 is SVGAGI. The CDR3: CASSYSFQGTGELFF. The CDR3 coding sequence is TGTGCCAGCAGTTACTCTTTCCAGGGTACCGGGGAGCTGTTTTTT.

This chain connects TRBV9 to TRBJ2-2; D not certain. V shed 4 bases and J shed 3 bases, with 7 bases lying between them. The CDR3 sequence is 13 residues long. CDR1 SGDLS and CDR2 YYNGEE come from the germline V gene. The CDR3, as DNA: TGTGCCAGCAGCCTCGACTACACCGGGGAGCTGTTTTTT. Translating it yields CASSLDYTGELFF.

This chain connects TRBV6-1 to TRBJ1-3, with unresolved D. CDR3 size: 17 residues. CDR1 and CDR2 (germline): MNHNS, SASEGT. The V end lost 2 bases, the J end lost 2 bases, and 16 bases lay between the germline ends. CDR3 region: CASSEWPLLGPGNTIYF. The CDR3 DNA is TGTGCCAGCAGTGAATGGCCCCTTTTGGGCCCTGGAAACACCATATATTTT.

The rearrangement uses TRBV5-1 and TRBJ2-3; D tentatively reads TRBD1 or TRBD2 (5 bases each). Trimming removed 7 bases at V and 2 bases at J, with 14 bases between. Looked up from germline, CDR1 is SGHRS and CDR2 is YFSETQ. CDR3 length: 14 residues. CDR3 in amino acids: CASFSGRPTDTQYF. For the CDR3, the DNA is TGCGCCAGCTTCTCGGGGCGGCCCACAGATACGCAGTATTTT.

V gene TRBV28 combines with J gene TRBJ1-5; possibly TRBD1 for D (6 bases). V shed 5 bases and J shed 5 bases, with 19 bases lying between them. Germline V lookup: CDR1 MDHEN, CDR2 SYDVKM. The CDR3 is 16 amino acids. The CDR3 DNA reads as TGTGCCAGCAGTCACCTGGGGCTGGGGGCGGATCAGCCCCAGCATTTT. Protein sequence: CASSHLGLGADQPQHF.

CDR3: CASSPTLYEQYF. CDR3 nucleotide sequence: TGTGCCAGCAGCCCAACCCTCTACGAGCAGTACTTC. This chain connects TRBV5-5 to TRBJ2-7; D is unresolved. V dropped 4 bases and J dropped 3 bases, with 8 bases sitting between them. Germline CDR1 reads SGHKS; CDR2 reads YYEKEE (reference sequence). This CDR3 has 12 amino acids.

The chain couples TRBV7-2 to TRBJ1-1; tentatively, D is TRBD1 (5 bases). Per germline, CDR1 SGHTA and CDR2 FQGNSA. Between the trimmed V and J ends, which lost 5 bases and 5 bases, there was a span of 18 bases. The CDR3 loop spans 15 amino acids. Here the CDR3 reads CASSRSPGIRTEAFF. CDR3 nucleotides: TGTGCCAGCAGCAGATCCCCAGGGATCCGAACTGAAGCTTTCTTT. Combining the CDR3 with reference TRBV7-2 and TRBJ1-1 gives the whole variable domain GAGVSQSPSNKVTEKGKDVELRCDPISGHTALYWYRQSLGQGLEFLIYFQGNSAPDKSGLPSDRFSAERTGGSVSTLTIQRTQQEDSAVYLCASSRSPGIRTEAFFGQGTRLTVV.

The rearrangement joins TRBV6-5 to TRBJ2-3; D may be TRBD1 (5 bases). The V gene's germline CDR1 is MNHEY and CDR2 SVGAGI. This CDR3 contains 14 residues. V was pared by 2 bases and J by 2 bases, with 8 bases between. CDR3 nucleotide sequence: TGTGCCAGCAGTTACACAGGAGACACAGATACGCAGTATTTT. Encoded protein: CASSYTGDTDTQYF.

V usage is TRBV19 and J usage is TRBJ1-5; no clear D. Trimming removed 3 bases from V and 0 bases from J, with 15 bases in between. This CDR3 is built from 17 residues. CDR1 LNHDA and CDR2 SQIVND come from the germline V gene (reference sequence). This CDR3 is CASSMQVGYYSNQPQHF. For the CDR3, the DNA is TGTGCCAGTAGTATGCAAGTGGGGTACTATAGCAATCAGCCCCAGCATTTT.

The chain is built from TRBV6-1 and TRBJ1-3; D gene ambiguous. Per the germline V gene, CDR1 is MNHNS and CDR2 is SASEGT. The CDR3 has 15 amino acids. The V end was cut by 0 bases, the J end by 2 bases, with 8 bases between. This CDR3 is CASSEAAGPGNTIYF. CDR3 nucleotide sequence: TGTGCCAGCAGTGAAGCGGCCGGGCCTGGAAACACCATATATTTT.

J is TRBJ2-1 and V is TRBV2, with D perhaps matching TRBD1 or TRBD2 (6 bases each). V lost 4 bases and J lost 10, with 20 bases in between. CDR3 length: 15 residues. In germline, CDR1 is SNHLY, CDR2 FYNNEI. The CDR3 loop is CASSVSRGPRGEQFF. The CDR3 region has the DNA TGTGCCAGCAGTGTTTCTCGGGGGCCTAGAGGGGAGCAGTTCTTC. Variable domain in full (rest from reference TRBV2 and TRBJ2-1): EPEVTQTPSHQVTQMGQEVILRCVPISNHLYFYWYRQILGQKVEFLVSFYNNEISEKSEIFDDQFSVERPDGSNFTLKIRSTKLEDSAMYFCASSVSRGPRGEQFFGPGTRLTVL.

The chain carries TRBV9 and TRBJ2-3; 8 bases are shared with TRBD2. After removal of 0 bases from V and 0 bases from J, the junction contained 18 bases not matched to a gene. This CDR3 is 21 amino acids long. The germline CDR1 and CDR2 sequences are SGDLS and YYNGEE. The CDR3 sequence: CASSVATGGAGVRGSTDTQYF. The CDR3 DNA follows: TGTGCCAGCAGCGTAGCTACGGGGGGAGCGGGAGTCAGGGGCAGCACAGATACGCAGTATTTT. The whole variable domain, filled in from reference TRBV9 and TRBJ2-3, reads DSGVTQTPKHLITATGQRVTLRCSPRSGDLSVYWYQQSLDQGLQFLIQYYNGEERAKGNILERFSAQQFPDLHSELNLSSLELGDSALYFCASSVATGGAGVRGSTDTQYFGPGTRLTVL.

The gene calls are TRBV13 and TRBJ2-7; 7 nucleotides align to TRBD1. Losses at the gene ends were 5 bases for V and 3 bases for J; bases not matched to a gene: 10. The germline CDR1 and CDR2 sequences are PRHDT and FYEKMQ (reference sequence). The CDR3 has 15 amino acids. DNA of the CDR3: TGTGCCAGCAGCCCGACCCTGGACAGGAACTACGAGCAGTACTTC. Its protein is CASSPTLDRNYEQYF.

The chain recombines TRBV10-1 with TRBJ2-5, with D perhaps being TRBD1 or TRBD2 (5 bases each). V was pared by 5 bases and J by 5 bases, with 12 bases between. The germline V gene encodes CDR1 WNHNN and CDR2 SYGVQD (reference sequence). This CDR3 has 13 residues. CDR3 residues: CASSRGVAETQYF. The CDR3, as DNA: TGCGCCAGCAGTCGAGGGGTAGCGGAGACCCAGTACTTC.

The chain is built from TRBV30 and TRBJ1-4; D not resolved. Trimming pared 1 base from V and 4 bases from J, leaving 10 bases between. CDR3 length equals 14 residues. Germline CDR1 reads GTSNPN; CDR2 reads SVGIG (reference sequence). CDR3 in DNA: TGTGCCTGGAGTGGCTCGACGGATAATGAAAAACTGTTTTTT. Protein: CAWSGSTDNEKLFF. Variable domain in full (rest from reference TRBV30 and TRBJ1-4): SQTIHQWPATLVQPVGSPLSLECTVEGTSNPNLYWYRQAAGRGLQLLFYSVGIGQISSEVPQNLSASRPQDRQFILSSKKLLLSDSGFYLCAWSGSTDNEKLFFGSGTQLSVL.

This clone was seen a few times. The V call is TRBV6-1, the J call TRBJ1-6; D might be TRBD1 (6 bases). The ends were cut back, 0 bases at V and 4 bases at J, with 13 bases in the middle. Germline V gene lookup returns CDR1 MNHNS and CDR2 SASEGT. This CDR3 is built from 17 residues. The DNA for the CDR3 is TGTGCCAGCAGTGAAGCGGTGAGGGGGGTATATAATTCACCCCTCCACTTT. It yields the protein CASSEAVRGVYNSPLHF.